Listed below are T cell receptor beta chains from one sample, sequenced in a study of shared clonotypes between healthy human individuals. TCRdb's table, derived via immunoSEQ multiplex PCR, lists solely in-frame clones and lacks some. The sample comprises about 2.2 million clones, approximately 92% of which are singletons, and roughly 1.7% rests with the top ten. The material sequenced was naive CD8+ T cells from PBMCs. Source of these receptors: a man aged 18 to 35 in good health. Some clones in this sample may be carry-over from other donors' samples. Each CDR3 is given with its conserved first and last residue.

>TRBV11-1
CASSLLRGKGTQYF
>TRBV7-9
CASSSNPMTYYEQYF
>TRBV29-1
CSGGDREGQSYNEQFF
>TRBV7-8
CASSPSRVVLRNTEAFF
>TRBV11-2
CASSLEKTGFNYGYTF
>TRBV5-6
CASSLGGSYYEQYF
>TRBV27
CASRLGNNVLNEQFF
>TRBV4-1
CASSQRLGSNQPQHF
>TRBV27
CASSLGVNRGYTF
>TRBV2
CASRAPGNEQFF
>TRBV2
CASSDSLATRSYEQYF
>TRBV5-8
CASSPEVLPYGYTF
>TRBV2
CASSEGLAGVRSYEQYF
>TRBV28
CASSLLSSNQPQHF
>TRBV29-1
CSVTGGSSGALYEQYF
>TRBV28
CASSPTGIETQYF
>TRBV7-9
CASSPGLAGGPDTQYF
>TRBV11-2
CASSLETGGTYEQYF
>TRBV6-5
CASSYGTGGDEQYF
>TRBV2
CASRGQAEETQYF
>TRBV19
CASSIVGAGEKLFF
>TRBV7-9
CASSLTGGAFGELFF
>TRBV16
CASSQSGFPETQYF
>TRBV7-6
CASSSHLSRTSPSNEQFF
>TRBV28
CASSLWFSATSTDTQYF
>TRBV10-3
CAISESRGGITDTQYF
>TRBV27
CASSSLGNTIYF
>TRBV4-3
CASSQDSEANYGYTF
>TRBV4-3
CASSQVEGDNEQFF
>TRBV7-9
CASSFSARGSGPTQFF
>TRBV30
CAWSVWGREAFF
>TRBV11-2
CASSLGGTRQETQYF
>TRBV27
CASSLSVSRSQETQYF
>TRBV28
CASMLTSVEETQYF
>TRBV28
CASSSLRSSYSNQPQHF
>TRBV7-7
CATHSGRDNNEQFF
>TRBV7-9
CASSQAVGWNTEAFF
>TRBV4-3
CASSRAGGVTHYEQYF
>TRBV9
CASTIGPTAYEQYF
>TRBV25-1
CASSELRGNTGELFF
>TRBV4-3
CASSQFSGLRYNEQFF
>TRBV27
CASSYREFREQFF
>TRBV2
CASRGRKGQSYEQYF
>TRBV11-2
CASSQGGAGSRGEQFF
>TRBV5-1
CASSFGTGGVQNIQYF
>TRBV7-9
CASSLVGKDTQYF
>TRBV5-1
CASAPLGPSYNEQFF
>TRBV10-3
CATNTRDRGTEAFF
>TRBV9
CASSPRKGLTEAFF
>TRBV21-1
CASSTPTGFYGYTF
>TRBV7-9
CASSLGWDPYEQYF
>TRBV4-1
CASSQVVLAPYEQYF
>TRBV11-2
CASTPPRTGPEQYF
>TRBV9
CASSVNRGPNEKLFF
>TRBV28
CASSLRGQGYQPQHF